Listed here are 22 T cell receptor beta chains from one sample, sequenced in a study of cytomegalovirus exposure and HLA in healthy donors. The study ran its PCR with 60 Vbeta and 13 Jbeta primers. Repertoires were generated with immunoSEQ multiplex PCR, while TCRdb's copy carries only in-frame clones and drops some. The sample lists under 200,000 clones; 80% to 90% were seen once. Sample: PBMCs. The receptor set was obtained from a woman aged 18-35 years in good health and CMV-seronegative.

This clone appeared a few times. V and J are TRBV5-1 and TRBJ2-6, with 15 bases that match TRBD2. Germline-derived CDR1 and CDR2 are SGHRS and YFSETQ. This CDR3 has 19 amino acids. Trimming took 4 bases from V and 2 from J; bases not matched to a gene: 7. The CDR3 sequence is CASSARTSGRVAGANVLTF. CDR3 coding DNA: TGCGCCAGCAGCGCCCGGACTAGCGGGAGGGTAGCTGGGGCCAACGTCCTGACTTTC.

A single count supports this clone. J is TRBJ1-1 and V is TRBV11-3, with 9 bases fitting TRBD1. V trimming: 3 bases; J trimming: 1 base; junction bases outside the gene matches: 6. Per germline, CDR1 SGHNT and CDR2 YENEEA. The CDR3 is made up of 16 amino acids. CDR3 region: CASSFPSTGGNTEAFF. Written as DNA, the CDR3 is TGTGCCAGCAGCTTTCCCTCGACAGGGGGGAACACTGAAGCTTTCTTT.

The chain is built from TRBV27 and TRBJ2-5; D may be TRBD2 (5 bases). V dropped 2 bases and J dropped 1 base, with 8 bases sitting between them. The CDR3 covers 14 residues. Germline V CDR1 and CDR2: MNHEY, SMNVEV (reference sequence). CDR3 sequence reads: CASSLRGSQETQYF. CDR3 sequence (DNA): TGTGCCAGCAGTTTACGGGGAAGCCAAGAGACCCAGTACTTC.

The chain joins TRBV28 to TRBJ2-4; 10 positions agree with TRBD2. The CDR3 totals 13 residues. Germline V gene lookup returns CDR1 MDHEN and CDR2 SYDVKM. The V segment lost 10 bases and the J segment 8 bases; nucleotides outside the gene matches: 8. The CDR3 spells CATQLAGLYIQYF. The CDR3 DNA is TGTGCCACCCAACTAGCGGGACTGTACATTCAGTACTTC.

The chain links TRBV28 to TRBJ1-5; no reliable D call. The germline CDR1 and CDR2 sequences are MDHEN and SYDVKM. V lost 6 bases to trimming and J lost 4 bases, with 13 bases between them. The CDR3 is 14 residues long. The DNA for the CDR3 is TGTGCCAGCAGCCCCCTTAGAGGTAATCAGCCCCAGCATTTT. Translated, it gives CASSPLRGNQPQHF. The entire variable domain, with the rest obtained from reference TRBV28 and TRBJ1-5, is as follows: DVKVTQSSRYLVKRTGEKVFLECVQDMDHENMFWYRQDPGLGLRLIYFSYDVKMKEKGDIPEGYSVSREKKERFSLILESASTNQTSMYLCASSPLRGNQPQHFGDGTRLSIL.

V is TRBV28 and J is TRBJ2-5, with TRBD1 identical over 9 bases. The V segment lost 6 bases and the J segment 7 bases; nucleotides outside the gene matches: 6. Germline V gene sequence: CDR1 MDHEN, CDR2 SYDVKM. The CDR3 extends over 13 amino acids. The CDR3 protein is CASSPQGAATQYF. CDR3 in DNA: TGTGCCAGCAGCCCACAGGGGGCGGCGACCCAGTACTTC. The variable domain in full, with the rest retrieved from reference TRBV28 and TRBJ2-5, is DVKVTQSSRYLVKRTGEKVFLECVQDMDHENMFWYRQDPGLGLRLIYFSYDVKMKEKGDIPEGYSVSREKKERFSLILESASTNQTSMYLCASSPQGAATQYFGPGTRLLVL.

This chain connects TRBV19 to TRBJ1-1; D is uncertain. This CDR3 contains 17 residues. Per germline, CDR1 LNHDA and CDR2 SQIVND (reference sequence). Trimming cost V 2 bases and J 0 bases, with 16 bases left between them. The CDR3 loop is CASSISIRGELNTEAFF. For the CDR3, the DNA is TGTGCCAGTAGTATAAGCATACGCGGAGAGTTGAACACTGAAGCTTTCTTT. The full variable domain, rest sourced from reference TRBV19 and TRBJ1-1, is DGGITQSPKYLFRKEGQNVTLSCEQNLNHDAMYWYRQDPGQGLRLIYYSQIVNDFQKGDIAEGYSVSREKKESFPLTVTSAQKNPTAFYLCASSISIRGELNTEAFFGQGTRLTVV.

The chain couples TRBV4-2 to TRBJ2-1; 11 bases match TRBD2. The CDR3 consists of 18 residues. The J segment lost 2 bases and the V segment lost 2 bases, leaving 8 bases of the junction unmatched. Germline V lookup: CDR1 LGHNA, CDR2 YNFKEQ. CDR3 amino acids: CASSQQLAGGPAYNEQFF. The CDR3 DNA follows: TGTGCCAGCAGCCAACAATTAGCGGGAGGGCCTGCCTACAATGAGCAGTTCTTC.

The rearrangement joins TRBV28 to TRBJ2-7, with 8 bases fitting TRBD1. The germline gives CDR1 MDHEN, CDR2 SYDVKM. The V segment lost 10 bases and the J segment 5 bases; nucleotides outside the gene matches: 28. This CDR3 is 19 amino acids long. Here the CDR3 DNA reads TGTGCCACCCCTTACAAAGTCCCGGGACAGGTATCTAAGGCCGACGAGCAGTACTTC. Protein product: CATPYKVPGQVSKADEQYF.

The CDR3 here is CASSLAGTPIETQYF. The CDR3, as DNA: TGTGCCAGCAGCTTGGCCGGGACACCAATAGAGACCCAGTACTTC. V usage is TRBV5-4 and J usage is TRBJ2-5; a possible D gene is TRBD1 (6 bases). The V end was cut by 0 bases, the J end by 4 bases, with 13 bases between. Germline CDR1 is SGHNT and CDR2 is YYREEE (reference sequence). CDR3 length: 15 residues.

In nucleotides, the CDR3 is TGCGCCCACAGGTACGAGCAGTACTTC. Its translation: CAHRYEQYF. The chain has TRBV5-1 and TRBJ2-7; a possible D gene is TRBD1 (5 bases). Trimming shortened V by 10 bases and J by 4 bases, and 6 bases separated the two germline ends. This CDR3 has 9 amino acids. Germline V lookup: CDR1 SGHRS, CDR2 YFSETQ.

The V call is TRBV4-3, the J call TRBJ2-6; D might be TRBD1 (6 bases). This CDR3 comprises 17 residues. Germline CDR1 reads LGHNA; CDR2 reads YSLEER. Trimming cost V 0 bases and J 1 base, with 10 bases left between them. CDR3 coding DNA: TGCGCCAGCAGCCAAGACTGGGGGCCATCTGGGGCCAACGTCCTGACTTTC. It specifies CASSQDWGPSGANVLTF.

This clone was picked up one time. The rearrangement uses TRBV7-9 and TRBJ1-4; D ambiguous. Per germline, CDR1 SEHNR and CDR2 FQNEAQ (reference sequence). V was trimmed by 5 bases and J by 3 bases, leaving 13 bases between them. The CDR3 runs 15 residues. CDR3 sequence: CASSPDGEPNEKLFF. DNA of the CDR3: TGTGCCAGCAGCCCCGACGGAGAACCTAATGAAAAACTGTTTTTT.

V and J are TRBV6-1 and TRBJ2-7; 8 nucleotides agree with TRBD1. Trimming took 6 bases from V and 2 from J; bases not matched to a gene: 9. The CDR3 has 15 residues. The germline gives CDR1 MNHNS, CDR2 SASEGT. The DNA for the CDR3 is TGTGCCAGCAGACCTTCTGGGGACAGGACCTACGAGCAGTACTTC. It yields the protein CASRPSGDRTYEQYF.

J is TRBJ2-1 and V is TRBV5-1; TRBD2 matches at 9 bases. V shed 1 base, J shed 3 bases, and the junction held 2 bases outside the gene matches. Germline CDR1 SGHRS, CDR2 YFSETQ. The CDR3 has 15 amino acids. CDR3 nucleotides: TGCGCCAGCAGCTTGCTAGCGGGACTCTACAATGAGCAGTTCTTC. Translating it yields CASSLLAGLYNEQFF.

The V and J genes are TRBV7-6 and TRBJ2-1; maybe TRBD2 (5 bases). Looked up from germline, CDR1 is SGHVS and CDR2 is FNYEAQ. The V end lost 6 bases, the J end lost 7 bases, and 16 bases lay between the germline ends. The CDR3 spans 14 residues. The CDR3 DNA sequence: TGTGCCAGCAGGGAGGTGGTTAGCGCTAATGAGCAGTTCTTC. As protein: CASREVVSANEQFF.

CDR3 amino acids: CASRTRDGYTF. CDR3 nucleotide sequence: TGTGCCAGCCGGACCAGGGATGGCTACACCTTC. The V call is TRBV19, the J call TRBJ1-2; D might be TRBD1 (5 bases). Deletions cut 9 bases from V and 6 bases from J, with 11 bases between. Germline V CDR1 and CDR2: LNHDA, SQIVND (reference sequence). This CDR3 region has 11 residues.

The chain recombines TRBV19 with TRBJ2-2; 10 nucleotides line up with TRBD1. Germline values: CDR1 LNHDA, CDR2 SQIVND (reference sequence). J gave up 3 bases and V 7 bases, and 5 bases lay outside the gene matches. This CDR3 is 15 amino acids long. CDR3 region: CASTRDRGYTGELFF. CDR3 coding DNA: TGTGCCAGTACCCGGGACAGGGGATACACCGGGGAGCTGTTTTTT. The full variable domain, with the rest looked up from reference TRBV19 and TRBJ2-2, is DGGITQSPKYLFRKEGQNVTLSCEQNLNHDAMYWYRQDPGQGLRLIYYSQIVNDFQKGDIAEGYSVSREKKESFPLTVTSAQKNPTAFYLCASTRDRGYTGELFFGEGSRLTVL.

The V gene is TRBV4-1, the J gene TRBJ1-1; a weak D match, TRBD1 (6 bases). This CDR3 is built from 16 residues. Deletions cut 4 bases from V and 7 bases from J, with 22 bases between. In germline, CDR1 is MGHRA, CDR2 YSYEKL. The CDR3: CASSLDSQQGTNEAFF. DNA for the CDR3: TGCGCCAGCAGCCTCGACTCTCAACAGGGTACGAATGAAGCTTTCTTT.

This clone appeared a few times. The chain has TRBV13 and TRBJ2-7; 7 nucleotides agree with TRBD1. V was clipped by 7 bases and J by 3 bases; unmatched bases: 15. The CDR3 contains 16 residues. The germline CDR1 and CDR2 sequences are PRHDT and FYEKMQ (reference sequence). The CDR3 coding sequence is TGTGCCAGCACGTACCGATCCGACAGGGCTATCTACGAGCAGTACTTC. Amino acid sequence: CASTYRSDRAIYEQYF.

The chain has TRBV19 and TRBJ2-1; TRBD1 matches 8 bases. With V trimmed by 5 bases and J by 6 bases, 0 bases remained unmatched. From germline, CDR1 is LNHDA and CDR2 SQIVND (reference sequence). The CDR3 covers 12 residues. CDR3 nucleotide sequence: TGTGCCAGTAGTGGACAGGGCAATGAGCAGTTCTTC. Its protein product is CASSGQGNEQFF.

The chain combines TRBV6-5 with TRBJ1-5; D unclear. The CDR3 consists of 13 residues. Looked up from germline, CDR1 is MNHEY and CDR2 is SVGAGI. The ends were cut back, 4 bases at V and 4 bases at J, with 8 bases in the middle. This CDR3 reads CASSSRENQPQHF. CDR3 in DNA: TGTGCCAGCAGTTCGAGGGAGAATCAGCCCCAGCATTTT.